Sequencing of this T cell receptor beta chain was carried out in a study of vaccination and CD4 T cells after COVID-19. The wider study: Overlapping spike peptides of SARS-CoV-2, HCoV-NL63, HCoV-OC43 and HCoV-229E were used, and cells were stimulated with them. Some control cultures received a CEFX pool, which served as the positive control. Others received an HIV-1 Nef pool or no peptide.

With 2 bases removed from V and 5 bases from J, the gap between germline ends came to 6 bases. The germline CDR1 and CDR2 sequences are MNHEY and SVGAGI. The CDR3 extends over 12 amino acids. With respect to this clonotype: Its antigen is not identified.

The assay that was used to sequence DNA from cultured CD4+ T cells was the Oncomine TCR Beta short-read assay. TCRdb reprocessed the PCR reads with MiXCR, giving one entry per CDR3 protein. Found here are 20,000 to 25,000 distinct CDR3 sequences, roughly 40% of them singletons; the top ten hold less than 20%. Indicated treatment: approximately 9-day PBMC culture with coronavirus spike peptide pools or control peptides (ViraFEST assay). Expanded clonotypes were found by TCR sequencing after peptide-pool stimulation (ViraFEST). This rearrangement joins TRBV6-5 to TRBJ1-1; D is undetermined. The clonotype comes from a human donor who received a COVID-19 vaccine. The specimen comprised CD4+ T cells from blood, cultured in vitro, sampled before SARS-CoV-2 vaccination. The CDR3 coding sequence is TGTGCCAGCAGTTACAGGGTGACTGAAGCTTTCTTT. Translation gives CASSYRVTEAFF.